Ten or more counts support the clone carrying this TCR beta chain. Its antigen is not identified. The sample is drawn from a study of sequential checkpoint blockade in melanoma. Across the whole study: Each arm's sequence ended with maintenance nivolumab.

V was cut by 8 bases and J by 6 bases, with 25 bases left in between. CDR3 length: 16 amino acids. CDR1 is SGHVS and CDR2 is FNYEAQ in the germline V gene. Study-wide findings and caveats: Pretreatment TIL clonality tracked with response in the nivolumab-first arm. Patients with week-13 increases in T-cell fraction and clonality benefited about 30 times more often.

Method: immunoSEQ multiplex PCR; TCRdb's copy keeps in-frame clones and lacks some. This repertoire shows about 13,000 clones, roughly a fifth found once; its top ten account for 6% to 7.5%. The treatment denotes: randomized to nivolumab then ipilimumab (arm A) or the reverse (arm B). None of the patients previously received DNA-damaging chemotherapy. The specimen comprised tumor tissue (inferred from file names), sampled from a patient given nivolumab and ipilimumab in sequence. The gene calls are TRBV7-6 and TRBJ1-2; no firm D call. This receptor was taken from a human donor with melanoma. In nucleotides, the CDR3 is TGTGCCAGCCGAGTCGGTTACGGGTCAAACGTGGATGGCTACACCTTC. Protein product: CASRVGYGSNVDGYTF.